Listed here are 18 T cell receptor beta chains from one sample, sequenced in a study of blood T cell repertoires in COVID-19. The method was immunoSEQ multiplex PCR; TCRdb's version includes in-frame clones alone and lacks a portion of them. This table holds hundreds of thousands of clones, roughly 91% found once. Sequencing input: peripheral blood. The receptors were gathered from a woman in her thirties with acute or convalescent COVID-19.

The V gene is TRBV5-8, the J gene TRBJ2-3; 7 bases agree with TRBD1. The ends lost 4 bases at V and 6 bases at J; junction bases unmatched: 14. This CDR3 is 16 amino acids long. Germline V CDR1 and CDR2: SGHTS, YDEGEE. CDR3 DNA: TGTGCCAGCAGCGACACCCGGGACAGACTTGGGGATACGCAGTATTTT. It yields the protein CASSDTRDRLGDTQYF.

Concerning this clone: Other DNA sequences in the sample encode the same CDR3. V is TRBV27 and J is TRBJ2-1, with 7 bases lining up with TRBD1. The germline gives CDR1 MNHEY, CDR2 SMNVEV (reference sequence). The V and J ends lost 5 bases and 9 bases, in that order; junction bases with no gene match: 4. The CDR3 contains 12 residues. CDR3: CASSLSGGEQFF. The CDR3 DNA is TGTGCCAGCAGTCTTTCAGGGGGTGAGCAGTTCTTC.

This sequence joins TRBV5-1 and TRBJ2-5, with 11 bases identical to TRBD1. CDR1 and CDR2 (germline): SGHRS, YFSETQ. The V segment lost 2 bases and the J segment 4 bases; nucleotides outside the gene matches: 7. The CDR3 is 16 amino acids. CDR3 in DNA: TGCGCCAGCAGCTTCTCTTGGACAGGGGGCCTAGAGACCCAGTACTTC. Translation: CASSFSWTGGLETQYF.

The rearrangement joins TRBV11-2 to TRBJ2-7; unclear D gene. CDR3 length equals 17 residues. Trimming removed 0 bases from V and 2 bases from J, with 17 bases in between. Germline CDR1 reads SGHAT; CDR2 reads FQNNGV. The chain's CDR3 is CASSLEPFGATPYEQYF. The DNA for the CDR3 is TGTGCCAGCAGCTTAGAACCCTTTGGTGCGACACCCTACGAGCAGTACTTC.

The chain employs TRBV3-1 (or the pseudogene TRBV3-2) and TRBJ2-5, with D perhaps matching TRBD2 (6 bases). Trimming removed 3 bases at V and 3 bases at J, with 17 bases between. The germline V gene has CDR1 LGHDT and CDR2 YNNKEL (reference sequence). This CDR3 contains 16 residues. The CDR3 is CASSHGRLEAKETQYF. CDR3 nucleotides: TGTGCCAGCAGCCACGGGAGACTCGAGGCGAAAGAGACCCAGTACTTC.

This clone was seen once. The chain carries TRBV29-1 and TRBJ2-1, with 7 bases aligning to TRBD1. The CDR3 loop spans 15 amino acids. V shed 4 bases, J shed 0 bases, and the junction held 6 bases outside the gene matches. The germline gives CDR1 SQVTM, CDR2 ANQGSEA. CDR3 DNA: TGCAGCGTTGGAGGGACAGAGCACTCCTACAATGAGCAGTTCTTC. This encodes CSVGGTEHSYNEQFF.

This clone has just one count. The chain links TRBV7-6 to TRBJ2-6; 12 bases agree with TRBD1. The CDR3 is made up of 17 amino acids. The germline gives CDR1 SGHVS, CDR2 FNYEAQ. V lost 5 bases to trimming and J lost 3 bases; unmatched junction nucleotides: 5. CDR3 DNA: TGTGCCAGCAGCACCGGGACAGGGGGCTTTGGGGCCAACGTCCTGACTTTC. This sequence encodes CASSTGTGGFGANVLTF.

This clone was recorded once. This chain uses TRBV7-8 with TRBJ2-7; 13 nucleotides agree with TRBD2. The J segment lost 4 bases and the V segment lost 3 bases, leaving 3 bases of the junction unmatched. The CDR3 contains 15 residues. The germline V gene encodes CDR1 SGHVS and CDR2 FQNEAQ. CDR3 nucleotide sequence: TGTGCCAGCAGCTTCGGGACTAGCGGGGATTACGAGCAGTACTTC. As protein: CASSFGTSGDYEQYF. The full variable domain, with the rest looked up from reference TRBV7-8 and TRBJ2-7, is GAGVSQSPRYKVAKRGQDVALRCDPISGHVSLFWYQQALGQGPEFLTYFQNEAQLDKSGLPSDRFFAERPEGSVSTLKIQRTQQEDSAVYLCASSFGTSGDYEQYFGPGTRLTVT.

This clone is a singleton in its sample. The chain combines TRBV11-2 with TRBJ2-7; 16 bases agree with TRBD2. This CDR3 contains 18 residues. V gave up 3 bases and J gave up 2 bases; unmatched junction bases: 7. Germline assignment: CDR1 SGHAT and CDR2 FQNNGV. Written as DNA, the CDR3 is TGTGCCAGCAGCTTTACCGTTGGGACTAGCGGGGGGGCCTACGAGCAGTACTTC. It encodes CASSFTVGTSGGAYEQYF. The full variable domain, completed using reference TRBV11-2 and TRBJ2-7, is EAGVAQSPRYKIIEKRQSVAFWCNPISGHATLYWYQQILGQGPKLLIQFQNNGVVDDSQLPKDRFSAERLKGVDSTLKIQPAKLEDSAVYLCASSFTVGTSGGAYEQYFGPGTRLTVT.

The CDR3 sequence is CASSPEGGSTDTQYF. CDR3 nucleotide sequence: TGTGCCAGTAGTCCCGAAGGGGGAAGCACAGATACGCAGTATTTT. The gene calls are TRBV19 and TRBJ2-3, with D perhaps matching TRBD1 (6 bases). Germline V gene sequence: CDR1 LNHDA, CDR2 SQIVND (reference sequence). This CDR3 spans 15 amino acids. V lost 5 bases and J lost 0, with 12 bases in between.

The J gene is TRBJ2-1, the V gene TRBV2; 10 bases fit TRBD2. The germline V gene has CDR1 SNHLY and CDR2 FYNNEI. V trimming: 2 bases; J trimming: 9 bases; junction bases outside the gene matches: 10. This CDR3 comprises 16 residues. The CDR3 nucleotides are TGTGCCAGCAGTGAATTACTCGTAGCGGGGGGTTTTGAGCAGTTCTTC. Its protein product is CASSELLVAGGFEQFF.

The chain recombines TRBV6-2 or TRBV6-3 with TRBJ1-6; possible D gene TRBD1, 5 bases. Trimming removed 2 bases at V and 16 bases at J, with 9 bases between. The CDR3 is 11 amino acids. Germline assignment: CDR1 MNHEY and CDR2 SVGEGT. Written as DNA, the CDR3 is TGTGCCAGCAGTTACCCTGACAGTCTCCACTTT. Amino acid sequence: CASSYPDSLHF.

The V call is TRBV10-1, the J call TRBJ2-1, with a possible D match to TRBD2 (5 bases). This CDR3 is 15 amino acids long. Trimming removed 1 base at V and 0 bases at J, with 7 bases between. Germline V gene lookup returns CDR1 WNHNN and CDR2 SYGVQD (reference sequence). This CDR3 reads CASSEFAGSYNEQFF. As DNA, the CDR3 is TGCGCCAGCAGTGAGTTCGCGGGCTCCTACAATGAGCAGTTCTTC.

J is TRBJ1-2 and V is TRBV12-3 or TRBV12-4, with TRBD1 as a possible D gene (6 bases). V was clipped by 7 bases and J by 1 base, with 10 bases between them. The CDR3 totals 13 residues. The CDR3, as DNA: TGTGCCAGCACCCCGGACAGTAACTATGGCTACACCTTC. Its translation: CASTPDSNYGYTF.

This chain's CDR3 is CASSLGTEYEQYF. The DNA of the CDR3 is TGCGCCAGCAGCTTAGGGACAGAATACGAGCAGTACTTC. V usage is TRBV5-1 and J usage is TRBJ2-7; 7 bases agree with TRBD1. This CDR3 comprises 13 residues. Germline loops: CDR1 SGHRS, CDR2 YFSETQ. The V and J ends lost 2 bases and 4 bases, in that order; junction bases with no gene match: 3. The complete variable domain, with remaining parts taken from reference TRBV5-1 and TRBJ2-7, reads KAGVTQTPRYLIKTRGQQVTLSCSPISGHRSVSWYQQTPGQGLQFLFEYFSETQRNKGNFPGRFSGRQFSNSRSEMNVSTLELGDSALYLCASSLGTEYEQYFGPGTRLTVT.

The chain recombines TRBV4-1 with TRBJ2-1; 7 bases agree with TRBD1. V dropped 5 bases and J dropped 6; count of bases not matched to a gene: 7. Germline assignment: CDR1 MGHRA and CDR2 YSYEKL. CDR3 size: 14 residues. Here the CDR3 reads CASSGRQGVNEQFF. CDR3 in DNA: TGCGCCAGCAGCGGGCGTCAGGGGGTCAATGAGCAGTTCTTC.

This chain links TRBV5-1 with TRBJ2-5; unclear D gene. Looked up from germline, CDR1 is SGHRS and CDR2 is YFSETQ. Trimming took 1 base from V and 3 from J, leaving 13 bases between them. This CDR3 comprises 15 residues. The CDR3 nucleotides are TGCGCCAGCAGCTTGCTTCCTAGATCCGAAGAGACCCAGTACTTC. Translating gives CASSLLPRSEETQYF.

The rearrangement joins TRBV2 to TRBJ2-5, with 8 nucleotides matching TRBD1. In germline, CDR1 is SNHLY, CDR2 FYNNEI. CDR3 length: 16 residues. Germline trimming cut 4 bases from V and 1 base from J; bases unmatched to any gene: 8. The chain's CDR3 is CASSAGGRGLQETQYF. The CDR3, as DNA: TGTGCCAGCAGTGCTGGTGGCAGGGGGCTCCAAGAGACCCAGTACTTC.